This TCR beta chain was retrieved from a study of blood T cell repertoires in COVID-19. On the study more broadly: From T cells, B-cell-depleted T cells, or PBMCs came the material, which was cDNA or gDNA.

How the authors handled the data: Amplified reference gene primers provided the basis for estimating nucleated cell counts. The data were produced by immunoSEQ multiplex PCR, yet TCRdb's version contains in-frame clones alone and is incomplete. From that table come the V and J calls and clone size; the DNA was used to work out D and trimming. This sample has fewer than 350,000 clones, with about 87% found just once. Germline-derived CDR1 and CDR2 are SGHRS and YFSETQ. Trimming left V 5 bases short and J 3 bases short, with 23 bases between. The CDR3 has 17 residues. Patients at the Seattle site were enrolled during active infection and followed longitudinally.

The specimen was peripheral blood. The chain has TRBV5-1 and TRBJ1-1; TRBD1 might be the D (5 bases). The clonotype originates from a woman aged 25 to 39 with COVID-19, enrolled during active disease. Written as DNA, the CDR3 is TGCGCCAGCAGACCGCCCCCCCCCAGGCCGGGGGACACTGAAGCTTTCTTT. It specifies CASRPPPPRPGDTEAFF.